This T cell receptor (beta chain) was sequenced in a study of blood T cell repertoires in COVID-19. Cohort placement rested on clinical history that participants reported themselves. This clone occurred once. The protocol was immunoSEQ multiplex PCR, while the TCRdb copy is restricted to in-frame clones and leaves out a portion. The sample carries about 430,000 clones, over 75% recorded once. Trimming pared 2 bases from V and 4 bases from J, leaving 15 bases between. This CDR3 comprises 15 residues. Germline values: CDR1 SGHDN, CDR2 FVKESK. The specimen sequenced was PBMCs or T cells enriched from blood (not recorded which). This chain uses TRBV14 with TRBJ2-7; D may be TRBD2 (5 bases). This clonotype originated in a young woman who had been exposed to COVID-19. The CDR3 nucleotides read TGTGCCAGCAGCCAATCTATGGGAGTAGCTTACGAGCAGTACTTC. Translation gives CASSQSMGVAYEQYF. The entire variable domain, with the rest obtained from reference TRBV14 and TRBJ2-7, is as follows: EAGVTQFPSHSVIEKGQTVTLRCDPISGHDNLYWYRRVMGKEIKFLLHFVKESKQDESGMPNNRFLAERTGGTYSTLKVQPAELEDSGVYFCASSQSMGVAYEQYFGPGTRLTVT.